Each of the 25 T cell receptor beta chains below was sequenced from the same sample in a study of blood T cell repertoires in COVID-19 (dated by TCRdb to about 2020). Library preparation used the immunoSEQ multiplex PCR assay. TCRdb limited this immuneACCESS table to in-frame rearrangements with V and J called. A share of clones is missing; checked studies link under half to unresolved V genes, and the rest is unexplained. For this sample the table gives about 440,000 clones, of which 70% to 90% were detected only once. About 2% of the sample goes to the ten largest clones. Sequencing input: PBMCs or T cells enriched from blood (not recorded which). The receptors come from a woman between 18 and 29 years old with acute COVID-19.

The chain couples TRBV13 to TRBJ2-5; 10 bases fit TRBD1. The germline gives CDR1 PRHDT, CDR2 FYEKMQ (reference sequence). The CDR3 has 15 amino acids. With V trimmed by 4 bases and J by 5 bases, 7 bases remained unmatched. CDR3 nucleotides: TGTGCCAGCAGCTCTGGACAGGGGGTCGAGGAGACCCAGTACTTC. Translation gives CASSSGQGVEETQYF.

The chain couples TRBV20-1 to TRBJ2-1; D not resolved. CDR3 length: 13 amino acids. CDR1 is DFQATT, CDR2 SNEGSKA, per germline (reference sequence). Trimming pared 6 bases from V and 0 bases from J, leaving 9 bases between. The CDR3 sequence is CSASQDSYNEQFF. In nucleotides, the CDR3 is TGCAGTGCCAGTCAGGACTCCTACAATGAGCAGTTCTTC.

The genes are TRBV29-1 and TRBJ2-7; D is perhaps TRBD2 (6 bases). V shed 6 bases and J shed 7 bases, with 13 bases lying between them. Germline CDR1 SQVTM, CDR2 ANQGSEA. The CDR3 loop spans 11 amino acids. This CDR3 reads CSVGGAGEQYF. CDR3 coding DNA: TGCAGCGTAGGAGGGGCGGGAGAGCAGTACTTC.

The gene calls are TRBV10-1 and TRBJ2-1, with 14 bases matching TRBD2. Germline assignment: CDR1 WNHNN and CDR2 SYGVQD (reference sequence). The ends lost 4 bases at V and 6 bases at J; junction bases unmatched: 5. The CDR3 loop spans 16 amino acids. The CDR3 here is CASSGSGTSGGNEQFF. CDR3 nucleotide sequence: TGCGCCAGCAGTGGCTCTGGGACTAGCGGGGGCAATGAGCAGTTCTTC.

This chain connects TRBV27 to TRBJ2-7; 10 positions match TRBD2. Per germline, CDR1 MNHEY and CDR2 SMNVEV (reference sequence). V gave up 6 bases and J gave up 1 base; unmatched junction bases: 6. CDR3 size: 15 residues. Written as DNA, the CDR3 is TGTGCCAGCAGGGTAGCGGGAGGTTTGTCCTACGAGCAGTACTTC. As protein: CASRVAGGLSYEQYF.

The chain uses TRBV28 and TRBJ2-3; D not certain. Germline V gene sequence: CDR1 MDHEN, CDR2 SYDVKM. With 6 bases removed from V and 5 bases from J, the gap between germline ends came to 18 bases. The CDR3 is 15 amino acids. CDR3 bases: TGTGCCAGCAGCCGAGGAAACAATCTGGGAGATACGCAGTATTTT. Translation gives CASSRGNNLGDTQYF.

The sample holds a few counts of this clone. This sequence joins TRBV10-1 and TRBJ1-1, with D unresolved. Trimming stripped 2 bases from V and 8 bases from J, with 6 bases between. The V gene's germline CDR1 is WNHNN and CDR2 SYGVQD (reference sequence). CDR3 length: 11 amino acids. DNA for the CDR3: TGCGCCAGCAGTGAGGGCGGCGAAGCTTTCTTT. It specifies CASSEGGEAFF.

The V gene is TRBV19, the J gene TRBJ1-2; TRBD1 matches at 8 bases. The CDR3 length is 11 residues. Germline V gene data show CDR1 as LNHDA and CDR2 as SQIVND (reference sequence). CDR3 in amino acids: CSAQGAYGYTF. The DNA for the CDR3 is TGTTCAGCGCAGGGGGCATATGGCTACACCTTC.

This clone turned up a few times. The chain has TRBV14 and TRBJ1-2; 10 bases match TRBD1. CDR1 is SGHDN, CDR2 FVKESK, per germline. Trimming took 5 bases from V and 7 from J; bases not matched to a gene: 7. The length of the CDR3 is 14 residues. The CDR3 region is CASSGQGGTFGYTF. The CDR3 DNA is TGTGCCAGCAGCGGACAGGGGGGTACGTTTGGCTACACCTTC.

This clone was seen once. The chain recombines TRBV28 with TRBJ1-1; no definite D call. The CDR3 loop spans 14 amino acids. The V end lost 5 bases, the J end lost 5 bases, and 15 bases lay between the germline ends. Per germline, CDR1 MDHEN and CDR2 SYDVKM. Here the CDR3 reads CASSPAGLGTEAFF. In DNA, the CDR3 is TGTGCCAGCAGTCCCGCAGGACTGGGTACTGAAGCTTTCTTT. The entire variable domain, with the rest obtained from reference TRBV28 and TRBJ1-1, is as follows: DVKVTQSSRYLVKRTGEKVFLECVQDMDHENMFWYRQDPGLGLRLIYFSYDVKMKEKGDIPEGYSVSREKKERFSLILESASTNQTSMYLCASSPAGLGTEAFFGQGTRLTVV.

This clone was counted a single time. The chain recombines TRBV9 with TRBJ1-6, with D perhaps matching TRBD1 (6 bases). Germline V gives CDR1 SGDLS, CDR2 YYNGEE. The CDR3 spans 15 residues. V dropped 0 bases and J dropped 2 bases, with 6 bases sitting between them. CDR3: CASSVGDTYNSPLHF. The CDR3, as DNA: TGTGCCAGCAGCGTAGGGGACACCTATAATTCACCCCTCCACTTT.

This clone was seen once. The chain recombines TRBV7-3 with TRBJ1-1, with 8 positions matching TRBD1. CDR3 length: 14 amino acids. J was trimmed by 4 bases and V by 5 bases; bases with no gene match: 6. Germline-derived CDR1 and CDR2 are SGHTA and FQGTGA. The CDR3 loop is CASSEQGGSTEAFF. The CDR3 DNA sequence: TGTGCCAGCAGCGAACAGGGGGGTAGCACTGAAGCTTTCTTT.

J is TRBJ2-7 and V is TRBV2, with D possibly TRBD2 on 6 matching bases. Germline V gene lookup returns CDR1 SNHLY and CDR2 FYNNEI. V was pared by 5 bases and J by 5 bases, with 10 bases between. CDR3 length: 12 residues. The CDR3 sequence is CASSSPSDEQYF. CDR3 sequence (DNA): TGTGCCAGCAGTTCTCCTAGCGACGAGCAGTACTTC. Full variable domain (remainder filled in from reference TRBV2 and TRBJ2-7): EPEVTQTPSHQVTQMGQEVILRCVPISNHLYFYWYRQILGQKVEFLVSFYNNEISEKSEIFDDQFSVERPDGSNFTLKIRSTKLEDSAMYFCASSSPSDEQYFGPGTRLTVT.

The rearrangement links TRBV7-9 to TRBJ1-1; TRBD1 agrees at 11 bases. The V gene end was trimmed by 0 bases and the J gene end by 3 bases; junction bases not matched to a gene: 3. The CDR3 length is 16 residues. The germline CDR1 and CDR2 sequences are SEHNR and FQNEAQ (reference sequence). The CDR3 DNA reads as TGTGCCAGCAGCTTAGCGGGACAGGGGGTATACACTGAAGCTTTCTTT. Protein sequence: CASSLAGQGVYTEAFF.

V usage is TRBV7-2 and J usage is TRBJ2-3, with no clear D. Germline V gives CDR1 SGHTA, CDR2 FQGNSA. The CDR3 sequence is 13 residues long. Trimming cost V 5 bases and J 9 bases, with 15 bases left between them. The CDR3 loop is CASSLKWAVTQYF. CDR3 in DNA: TGTGCCAGCAGCCTAAAGTGGGCCGTGACGCAGTATTTT.

The chain couples TRBV6-6 to TRBJ2-5; TRBD2 aligns across 10 bases. This CDR3 spans 14 amino acids. The junction had 2 bases not matched to a gene; V was cut back by 2 bases and J by 5 bases. Germline V gene data show CDR1 as MNHNY and CDR2 as SVGAGI (reference sequence). The CDR3 loop is CASSYETSGETQYF. In nucleotides, the CDR3 is TGTGCCAGCAGTTACGAGACTAGCGGGGAGACCCAGTACTTC.

As concerns this clone: The same CDR3 can be traced to other DNA sequences in this sample. The DNA for the CDR3 is TGTGCCAGCAGCGTTGGGTCTAGCGGAACCACAGATACGCAGTATTTT. It yields the protein CASSVGSSGTTDTQYF. V usage is TRBV9 and J usage is TRBJ2-3; the match to TRBD2 covers 7 bases. The CDR3 runs to 16 residues. The germline V gene encodes CDR1 SGDLS and CDR2 YYNGEE. With V trimmed by 2 bases and J by 2 bases, 8 bases remained unmatched.

The chain couples TRBV13 to TRBJ1-2; the D is unclear. CDR3 length equals 12 residues. V was shortened by 8 bases and J by 1 base, with 8 bases between the two germline ends. The germline V gene has CDR1 PRHDT and CDR2 FYEKMQ (reference sequence). CDR3 DNA sequence: TGTGCCAGCCGGGAAATTAACTATGGCTACACCTTC. It is translated as CASREINYGYTF.

This clone has only one observation. V is TRBV5-1 and J is TRBJ1-5; a possible D gene is TRBD1 (6 bases). The germline CDR1 and CDR2 sequences are SGHRS and YFSETQ. CDR3 length equals 16 residues. The V and J ends lost 0 bases and 0 bases respectively, with 10 bases between them. CDR3 residues: CASSLEGTSSNQPQHF. The CDR3 bases are TGCGCCAGCAGCTTGGAAGGGACATCTAGCAATCAGCCCCAGCATTTT.

The chain uses TRBV9 and TRBJ2-6; D is perhaps TRBD1 (6 bases). Trimming cost V 0 bases and J 0 bases, with 19 bases left between them. Germline V gives CDR1 SGDLS, CDR2 YYNGEE. The CDR3 sequence is 20 residues long. CDR3 residues: CASSVEDSTIFSSGANVLTF. CDR3 bases: TGTGCCAGCAGCGTAGAGGACAGTACCATTTTTAGCTCTGGGGCCAACGTCCTGACTTTC.

The chain has TRBV2 and TRBJ1-6, with TRBD1 matching over 10 bases. Germline trimming cut 1 base from V and 6 bases from J; bases unmatched to any gene: 3. Germline V gene lookup returns CDR1 SNHLY and CDR2 FYNNEI. The CDR3 runs 16 residues. The CDR3 nucleotides are TGTGCCAGCAGTGAAGGGGGGACAGGGGCTAATTCACCCCTCCACTTT. Translated, it gives CASSEGGTGANSPLHF.

The chain combines TRBV18 with TRBJ1-1; D call uncertain. This CDR3 comprises 12 residues. V was cut by 2 bases and J by 6 bases, with 7 bases left in between. Germline CDR1 and CDR2: KGHSH and LQKENI. Written as DNA, the CDR3 is TGTGCCAGCTCACCAACGGGATCTGAAGCTTTCTTT. Residues: CASSPTGSEAFF.

This clone was found once. The chain uses TRBV19 and TRBJ2-7; a possible D gene is TRBD1 (6 bases). Germline assignment: CDR1 LNHDA and CDR2 SQIVND (reference sequence). Trimming shortened V by 3 bases and J by 4 bases, and 16 bases separated the two germline ends. The CDR3 runs 15 residues. In DNA, the CDR3 is TGTGCCAGTAGTATGGGGGCAGACATTACATACGAGCAGTACTTC. This encodes CASSMGADITYEQYF.

This clone was recorded once. The V gene is TRBV2, the J gene TRBJ1-6; 8 bases agree with TRBD1. The V gene end was trimmed by 4 bases and the J gene end by 13 bases; junction bases not matched to a gene: 9. Germline-derived CDR1 and CDR2 are SNHLY and FYNNEI. This CDR3 has 14 residues. In DNA, the CDR3 is TGTGCCAGCAGTGCCGAGCAGGGGGCTGTTCCCCTCCACTTT. Amino acids: CASSAEQGAVPLHF.

The chain links TRBV5-1 to TRBJ1-3; D gene unclear. The CDR3 length is 14 residues. The V end was cut by 1 base, the J end by 1 base, with 6 bases between. Germline CDR1 SGHRS, CDR2 YFSETQ. CDR3 sequence reads: CASSLTVSGNTIYF. CDR3 in DNA: TGCGCCAGCAGCTTGACTGTGTCTGGAAACACCATATATTTT.